These T cell receptor beta chains were read from a single sample in a study of identifying expanded T cells in peripheral blood. TCRdb's copy holds only in-frame clones and misses some; the assay was immunoSEQ multiplex PCR. The profile covers about 91,000 clones, with more than 70% appearing a single time and roughly 4.2% taken by the ten largest. The sample was blood. Receptors were obtained from a person aged 18 to 75 in good health. The CDR3 runs from the conserved cysteine through the conserved F or W. Fields, in order: V gene, J gene, D gene, clone size, CDR3 protein, CDR3 DNA. A D gene is named only where the DNA matches it firmly. The size field is filled for only some rows; it gives once, few, many or a size class.

v_gene: TRBV13
j_gene: TRBJ1-1
d_gene: -
abundance: -
CDR3aa: CASSYNQGDTEAFF
CDR3nt: TGTGCCAGCAGCTACAATCAGGGAGACACTGAAGCTTTCTTT

v_gene: TRBV7-9
j_gene: TRBJ2-3
d_gene: -
abundance: -
CDR3aa: CASNPVQGSPDTQYF
CDR3nt: TGTGCCAGCAACCCCGTCCAGGGGTCCCCGGATACGCAGTATTTT

v_gene: TRBV4-2
j_gene: TRBJ2-7
d_gene: TRBD2
abundance: -
CDR3aa: CASSQTGTSGYEQYF
CDR3nt: TGTGCCAGCAGCCAGACCGGGACTAGCGGCTACGAGCAGTACTTC

v_gene: TRBV6-5
j_gene: TRBJ2-5
d_gene: TRBD1
abundance: -
CDR3aa: CASRGPGQGRETQYF
CDR3nt: TGTGCCAGCAGGGGCCCGGGACAGGGGAGAGAGACCCAGTACTTC

v_gene: TRBV19
j_gene: TRBJ2-6
d_gene: TRBD2
abundance: -
CDR3aa: CASSAQGWTGGLTF
CDR3nt: TGTGCCAGTAGCGCGCAGGGCTGGACGGGGGGCCTGACTTTC

v_gene: TRBV5-1
j_gene: TRBJ1-4
d_gene: TRBD1
abundance: once
CDR3aa: CASSLRQGNEKLFF
CDR3nt: TGCGCCAGCAGCTTAAGACAGGGTAATGAAAAACTGTTTTTT

v_gene: TRBV5-1
j_gene: TRBJ1-5
d_gene: -
abundance: few
CDR3aa: CAREEGLCYNQPQHF
CDR3nt: TGCGCCAGGGAGGAGGGACTTTGCTACAATCAGCCCCAGCATTTT

v_gene: TRBV6-5
j_gene: TRBJ2-5
d_gene: -
abundance: -
CDR3aa: CASRRGVRETQYF
CDR3nt: TGTGCCAGCAGGCGCGGGGTCCGGGAGACCCAGTACTTC

v_gene: TRBV11-3
j_gene: TRBJ2-7
d_gene: -
abundance: few
CDR3aa: CASSPGHSYEQYF
CDR3nt: TGTGCCAGCAGCCCGGGACACTCCTACGAGCAGTACTTC

v_gene: TRBV28
j_gene: TRBJ2-7
d_gene: -
abundance: -
CDR3aa: CASTPGSAGRIEEQYF
CDR3nt: TGTGCCAGCACCCCAGGGTCGGCAGGCCGAATAGAGGAGCAGTACTTC

v_gene: TRBV9
j_gene: TRBJ1-1
d_gene: -
abundance: once
CDR3aa: CASSVWAGNTEAFF
CDR3nt: TGTGCCAGCAGCGTTTGGGCGGGGAACACTGAAGCTTTCTTT

v_gene: TRBV7-9
j_gene: TRBJ1-1
d_gene: -
abundance: -
CDR3aa: CASSVPTRNTEAFF
CDR3nt: TGTGCCAGCAGCGTTCCGACAAGGAACACTGAAGCTTTCTTT

v_gene: TRBV28
j_gene: TRBJ2-2
d_gene: TRBD1
abundance: -
CDR3aa: CAGKTGTGGPGELFF
CDR3nt: TGTGCCGGCAAAACCGGGACAGGGGGCCCCGGGGAGCTGTTTTTT

v_gene: TRBV10-3
j_gene: TRBJ2-7
d_gene: TRBD2
abundance: -
CDR3aa: CAISELLAGGPHEQYF
CDR3nt: TGTGCCATCAGTGAGTTACTGGCGGGAGGGCCCCACGAGCAGTACTTC

v_gene: TRBV7-3
j_gene: TRBJ2-2
d_gene: -
abundance: few
CDR3aa: CATDTASQKTGELFF
CDR3nt: TGTGCCACTGACACGGCGAGCCAGAAGACCGGGGAGCTGTTTTTT

v_gene: TRBV28
j_gene: TRBJ2-1
d_gene: -
abundance: -
CDR3aa: CASSLTGVGNEQFF
CDR3nt: TGTGCCAGCAGTTTAACGGGAGTCGGTAATGAGCAGTTCTTC

v_gene: TRBV5-1
j_gene: TRBJ2-7
d_gene: -
abundance: -
CDR3aa: CASSPSRVTYEQYF
CDR3nt: TGCGCCAGCAGCCCGTCCAGAGTTACCTACGAGCAGTACTTC

v_gene: TRBV7-8
j_gene: TRBJ1-1
d_gene: -
abundance: -
CDR3aa: CASSFSDEVTTEAFF
CDR3nt: TGTGCCAGCAGCTTCTCTGATGAGGTTACCACTGAAGCTTTCTTT

v_gene: TRBV5-1
j_gene: TRBJ1-4
d_gene: TRBD1
abundance: -
CDR3aa: CASSFLGRGQEKLFF
CDR3nt: TGCGCCAGCAGCTTTCTGGGCAGGGGGCAAGAAAAACTGTTTTTT

v_gene: TRBV25-1
j_gene: TRBJ2-1
d_gene: TRBD2
abundance: -
CDR3aa: CASSEYGTRDNEQFF
CDR3nt: TGTGCCAGCAGTGAGTACGGGACTAGAGACAATGAGCAGTTCTTC

v_gene: TRBV6-1
j_gene: TRBJ2-1
d_gene: -
abundance: -
CDR3aa: CASSEGGDGSYNEQFF
CDR3nt: TGTGCCAGCAGTGAAGGGGGGGACGGCTCCTACAATGAGCAGTTCTTC

v_gene: TRBV27
j_gene: TRBJ1-2
d_gene: TRBD1
abundance: -
CDR3aa: CASSLDRGYGYTF
CDR3nt: TGTGCCAGCAGTTTAGACAGGGGCTATGGCTACACCTTC

v_gene: TRBV30
j_gene: TRBJ2-1
d_gene: -
abundance: -
CDR3aa: CAWREGGRGEQFF
CDR3nt: TGTGCCTGGAGGGAGGGGGGCCGTGGTGAGCAGTTCTTC

v_gene: TRBV19
j_gene: TRBJ1-5
d_gene: -
abundance: -
CDR3aa: CASSIIVSQPQHF
CDR3nt: TGTGCCAGTAGTATTATAGTCTCTCAGCCCCAGCATTTT

v_gene: TRBV27
j_gene: TRBJ2-5
d_gene: -
abundance: once
CDR3aa: CASSPWSGETQYF
CDR3nt: TGTGCCAGCAGTCCGTGGTCCGGAGAGACCCAGTACTTC

v_gene: TRBV6-5
j_gene: TRBJ2-2
d_gene: -
abundance: once
CDR3aa: CASSYFGPTGELFF
CDR3nt: TGTGCCAGCAGTTACTTCGGACCCACCGGGGAGCTGTTTTTT

v_gene: TRBV19
j_gene: TRBJ1-1
d_gene: -
abundance: -
CDR3aa: CASSITRGRAEAFF
CDR3nt: TGTGCCAGTAGTATAACCAGGGGCCGGGCTGAAGCTTTCTTT

v_gene: TRBV7-6
j_gene: TRBJ2-6
d_gene: -
abundance: -
CDR3aa: CASSLMPAGANVLTF
CDR3nt: TGTGCCAGCAGCTTGATGCCCGCTGGGGCCAACGTCCTGACTTTC

v_gene: TRBV5-8
j_gene: TRBJ2-7
d_gene: TRBD2
abundance: -
CDR3aa: CASSLGGLVGIYEQYF
CDR3nt: TGTGCCAGCAGCTTGGGGGGACTAGTAGGAATCTACGAGCAGTACTTC

v_gene: TRBV7-9
j_gene: TRBJ1-5
d_gene: -
abundance: -
CDR3aa: CASSWGGSNQPQHF
CDR3nt: TGTGCCAGCAGCTGGGGAGGGAGCAATCAGCCCCAGCATTTT

v_gene: TRBV14
j_gene: TRBJ2-2
d_gene: -
abundance: -
CDR3aa: CASSLLTSRGTGELFF
CDR3nt: TGTGCCAGCAGCCTCCTAACTAGCCGGGGCACCGGGGAGCTGTTTTTT

v_gene: TRBV6-4
j_gene: TRBJ2-1
d_gene: -
abundance: few
CDR3aa: CASSDSPGGHEQFF
CDR3nt: TGTGCCAGCAGTGACTCGCCCGGGGGGCATGAGCAGTTCTTC

v_gene: TRBV10-3
j_gene: TRBJ2-7
d_gene: TRBD1
abundance: -
CDR3aa: CAISAADRVYEQYF
CDR3nt: TGTGCCATCAGTGCCGCGGACAGGGTCTACGAGCAGTACTTC

v_gene: TRBV7-2
j_gene: TRBJ1-5
d_gene: -
abundance: -
CDR3aa: CASSLGQAQPQHF
CDR3nt: TGTGCCAGCAGCTTAGGTCAGGCTCAGCCCCAGCATTTT

v_gene: TRBV6-5
j_gene: TRBJ2-3
d_gene: TRBD1
abundance: few
CDR3aa: CASSYRGPDTQYF
CDR3nt: TGTGCCAGCAGTTACAGGGGGCCAGATACGCAGTATTTT

v_gene: TRBV6-6
j_gene: TRBJ2-6
d_gene: TRBD1
abundance: -
CDR3aa: CAKFDRAGANVLTF
CDR3nt: TGTGCCAAATTCGACAGGGCTGGGGCCAACGTCCTGACTTTC

v_gene: TRBV9
j_gene: TRBJ2-1
d_gene: TRBD2
abundance: -
CDR3aa: CASSVASGRAHEQFF
CDR3nt: TGTGCCAGCAGCGTAGCTAGCGGGAGGGCCCATGAGCAGTTCTTC

v_gene: TRBV9
j_gene: TRBJ2-7
d_gene: TRBD2
abundance: -
CDR3aa: CASSGEGYKQYF
CDR3nt: TGTGCCAGCAGCGGGGAGGGCTACAAGCAGTACTTC

v_gene: TRBV10-1
j_gene: TRBJ2-5
d_gene: -
abundance: -
CDR3aa: CASSADPRETQYF
CDR3nt: TGCGCCAGCAGTGCCGACCCACGGGAGACCCAGTACTTC

v_gene: TRBV29-1
j_gene: TRBJ1-2
d_gene: -
abundance: many
CDR3aa: CSVALLGSGYGYTF
CDR3nt: TGCAGCGTTGCCCTTTTAGGTTCTGGCTATGGCTACACCTTC

v_gene: TRBV10-1
j_gene: TRBJ2-1
d_gene: TRBD2
abundance: -
CDR3aa: CASSESPSGREFF
CDR3nt: TGCGCCAGCAGTGAGTCTCCTAGCGGCAGGGAGTTCTTC

v_gene: TRBV29-1
j_gene: TRBJ1-6
d_gene: TRBD1
abundance: once
CDR3aa: CSVDTGDNSPLHF
CDR3nt: TGCAGCGTTGATACAGGGGATAATTCACCCCTCCACTTT

v_gene: TRBV2
j_gene: TRBJ1-5
d_gene: -
abundance: -
CDR3aa: CASSDGSYQPQHF
CDR3nt: TGTGCCAGCAGTGACGGTTCATATCAGCCCCAGCATTTT

v_gene: TRBV11-3
j_gene: TRBJ2-7
d_gene: TRBD2
abundance: -
CDR3aa: CASSPAGVREQYF
CDR3nt: TGTGCCAGCAGCCCAGCGGGGGTACGGGAACAGTACTTC

v_gene: TRBV30
j_gene: TRBJ2-7
d_gene: -
abundance: -
CDR3aa: CAWSMTGNEQYF
CDR3nt: TGTGCCTGGAGTATGACTGGGAACGAGCAGTACTTC

v_gene: TRBV5-1
j_gene: TRBJ1-4
d_gene: TRBD1
abundance: -
CDR3aa: CASSLGTGDEKLFF
CDR3nt: TGCGCCAGCAGCTTGGGGACAGGGGATGAAAAACTGTTTTTT

v_gene: TRBV7-3
j_gene: TRBJ2-3
d_gene: TRBD2
abundance: -
CDR3aa: CASSSGGRADTQYF
CDR3nt: TGTGCCAGCAGCTCGGGAGGGCGGGCAGATACGCAGTATTTT

v_gene: TRBV6-5
j_gene: TRBJ2-7
d_gene: -
abundance: -
CDR3aa: CASSYSTRLEQYF
CDR3nt: TGTGCCAGCAGTTACTCGACCAGGCTCGAGCAGTACTTC

v_gene: TRBV14
j_gene: TRBJ2-5
d_gene: TRBD2
abundance: -
CDR3aa: CASSVAGGRGQETQYF
CDR3nt: TGTGCCAGCAGCGTAGCGGGGGGCCGGGGGCAAGAGACCCAGTACTTC

v_gene: TRBV7-2
j_gene: TRBJ2-1
d_gene: TRBD2
abundance: -
CDR3aa: CASSPESGGPLSYNEQFF
CDR3nt: TGTGCCAGCAGCCCCGAGAGCGGGGGGCCCCTCTCCTACAATGAGCAGTTCTTC

v_gene: TRBV27
j_gene: TRBJ2-7
d_gene: -
abundance: -
CDR3aa: CASSLGLGSYEQYF
CDR3nt: TGTGCCAGCAGTTTAGGCTTGGGGTCCTACGAGCAGTACTTC

v_gene: TRBV7-9
j_gene: TRBJ2-5
d_gene: -
abundance: -
CDR3aa: CASSLVGPGEYQETQYF
CDR3nt: TGTGCCAGCAGCTTAGTGGGGCCAGGAGAGTACCAAGAGACCCAGTACTTC